This T cell receptor beta chain emerged from a study of vaccination effects on CD4 cells after COVID-19. Sequencing followed a ViraFEST assay step that expanded antigen-specific CD4+ T cells with viral peptide pools. On day 10 of culture, CD4+ T cells were separated out. Previously uninfected by SARS-CoV-2, the vaccine recipients also showed negative nucleocapsid antibodies. Broader study findings: Late in the post-vaccination period, infection-induced and vaccine-induced clones underwent marked clonal contraction. Healthy vaccinees' vaccine-induced clones included only 1 of 255 cross-reacting with common cold coronaviruses.

This CDR3 region has 11 residues. Germline CDR1 reads SNHLY; CDR2 reads FYNNEI. The V end lost 8 bases, the J end lost 6 bases, and 10 bases lay between the germline ends. Comments on this clone: Its antigen is undetermined.

Data came from immunoSEQ multiplex PCR; TCRdb stores just in-frame clones and leaves some out. The sample shows 35,000 to 40,000 clones, over 65% of them seen only once. The sample consisted of CD4+ T cells from PBMCs cultured with HCoV-OC43 spike peptides, taken before COVID-19 vaccination. Subset here: HCoV-OC43 spike overlapping peptide pool stimulation. The clonotype comes from a human donor who received a COVID-19 vaccine. The J gene is TRBJ1-1, the V gene TRBV2, with D hard to call. CDR3 residues: CASVYTAEAFF. The CDR3 DNA reads TGTGCCAGCGTCTACACAGCTGAAGCTTTCTTT. Together with reference TRBV2 and TRBJ1-1, the CDR3 gives the full variable domain: EPEVTQTPSHQVTQMGQEVILRCVPISNHLYFYWYRQILGQKVEFLVSFYNNEISEKSEIFDDQFSVERPDGSNFTLKIRSTKLEDSAMYFCASVYTAEAFFGQGTRLTVV.